Listed here is a single TCR beta chain. This clonotype has ten or more counts. Its target antigen remains unknown. Base qualities are missing; no much larger clone stands one base away. These data are taken from a study of response to subunit inactivated influenza vaccine (dated by TCRdb to the late 2010s). Study-level background: Deep quantitative profiling of the T cell receptor repertoire was used in the study to follow responses to a trivalent subunit inactivated influenza vaccine.

The investigation overall reported the following: According to the authors, only a limited number of new T cells may be recruited by each seasonal influenza vaccination.

The germline V gene specifies SGHVS as CDR1 and FQNEAQ as CDR2. V is shortened by 1 base, J by 4 bases, and the region joining them spans 17 bases. Inclusive of the bounding cysteine and phenylalanine, the CDR3 is 17 residues long. Only the CDR3 portion is preserved as DNA: 51 bases, with reading frame beginning at the first base. Sample time point, as interpreted from the label and publication: 45 to 50 days after influenza vaccine administration. Library construction relied on RT-PCR. Data came from an Illumina HiSeq 2500. The public reads were run again by TCRdb, first through fastp at Q25 and then through MiXCR, and only productive beta chains were kept. Merged by CDR3 protein, the rows form single entries marked with the most common genes and DNA. This sample lists roughly 160,000 distinct CDR3 sequences; about a tenth were detected once. Over 10% of the sample belongs to the ten largest clones.

The sample here was non-naive T cells sorted from PBMCs, taken about 6 weeks after vaccination. In the paper's terms, the cell subset or site label means: memory T cell fraction. This receptor chain uses TRBV7-8 and TRBJ2-1; TRBD1 is possibly the D segment (5 matching bases). This sequence was found in a man between 45 and 60 years old who received an inactivated influenza vaccine. Donor details come from another sample of the same person, matched by shared clones. The CDR3: CASSLEGVSTGYNEQFF. The bases are TGTGCCAGCAGCTTAGAAGGTGTCTCAACAGGATACAATGAGCAGTTCTTC.